A single sample is the source of the 22 T cell receptor beta chains below, sequenced in a study of blood T cells in healthy people across ages. For the second PCR, which ran for roughly 7 to 11 cycles, a sample-barcoded 5' primer and a J-beta primer mix were used. MiXCR was run by TCRdb on the 5' RACE reads, yielding one entry per CDR3 protein. The sample lists 1.5 million to 2 million distinct CDR3 sequences, approximately 32% occurring once. The source material was blood. These receptors were collected from a woman in her twenties or thirties in good health.

CDR3 region: CASSRRVGLTYEQYF. The CDR3, as DNA: TGTGCCAGCAGTCGCAGGGTTGGCCTAACCTACGAGCAGTACTTC. The genes are TRBV27 and TRBJ2-7; possibly TRBD1 for D (5 bases). CDR1 and CDR2 (germline): MNHEY, SMNVEV (reference sequence). CDR3 size: 15 residues. V lost 5 bases and J lost 2, with 16 bases in between.

The rearrangement uses TRBV4-1 and TRBJ2-3; the D is unclear. The CDR3 spans 15 residues. CDR1 is MGHRA, CDR2 YSYEKL, per germline. With 4 bases removed from V and 0 bases from J, the gap between germline ends came to 11 bases. CDR3 region: CASSLQYTSTDTQYF. CDR3 nucleotides: TGCGCCAGCAGCCTTCAGTATACTAGCACAGATACGCAGTATTTT.

This clonotype was seen many times. The chain is built from TRBV29-1 and TRBJ2-3; possible D gene TRBD2, 5 bases. Germline V gene sequence: CDR1 SQVTM, CDR2 ANQGSEA. The V and J ends lost 7 bases and 4 bases respectively, with 12 bases between them. This CDR3 is built from 12 residues. The CDR3 coding sequence is TGCAGCGCCGAGGACTCGCCAGATACGCAGTATTTT. It specifies CSAEDSPDTQYF.

This clonotype has only a few counts. The chain recombines TRBV18 with TRBJ2-1, with D possibly matching TRBD1 (5 bases). The CDR3 runs 14 residues. Germline V gives CDR1 KGHSH, CDR2 LQKENI. Trimming left V 2 bases short and J 6 bases short, with 11 bases between. CDR3 protein: CASSPDSRTNEQFF. DNA of the CDR3: TGTGCCAGCTCACCAGACAGCCGGACCAATGAGCAGTTCTTC.

V gene TRBV30 combines with J gene TRBJ1-5, with TRBD1 as a possible D gene (5 bases). V lost 2 bases and J lost 5, with 13 bases in between. Germline V CDR1 and CDR2: GTSNPN, SVGIG (reference sequence). This CDR3 is 14 amino acids long. CDR3 protein: CAWSTGHPDQPQHF. CDR3 bases: TGTGCCTGGAGTACAGGACATCCTGATCAGCCCCAGCATTTT.

For this clonotype: The germline gene is not matched at one end of the junction; a read error may be the cause. V and J are TRBV7-2 and TRBJ1-4; perhaps TRBD1 as D (6 bases). This CDR3 has 15 amino acids. Germline V gene data show CDR1 as SGHTA and CDR2 as FQGNSA. The CDR3 loop is CASRPWGPTNEKRFF. Written as DNA, the CDR3 is TGTGCCAGCAGGCCTTGGGGGCCAACTAATGAAAAACGGTTTTTT.

This clonotype has only a few counts. CDR3 amino acids: CASSTASGVRDNSPLHF. As DNA, the CDR3 is TGCGCCAGCAGCACAGCCTCAGGGGTGCGGGATAATTCACCCCTCCACTTT. This chain connects TRBV5-1 to TRBJ1-6; maybe TRBD1 (6 bases). The CDR3 loop spans 17 amino acids. Germline CDR1 is SGHRS and CDR2 is YFSETQ. The germline V and J ends were trimmed by 4 bases and 5 bases, with 19 bases remaining between them.

This clonotype occurred a few times. This rearrangement joins TRBV18 to TRBJ1-1, with unresolved D. Germline V gives CDR1 KGHSH, CDR2 LQKENI. V dropped 6 bases and J dropped 0 bases, with 14 bases sitting between them. The CDR3 is made up of 15 amino acids. The CDR3, as DNA: TGTGCCAGCTCGCCTGGGCCCCCCATGAACACTGAAGCTTTCTTT. Translated, it gives CASSPGPPMNTEAFF.

This clonotype has more than one count but fewer than ten. The V gene is TRBV7-2, the J gene TRBJ1-1, with 10 bases identical to TRBD1. The V gene's germline CDR1 is SGHTA and CDR2 FQGNSA. The CDR3 has 17 residues. Trimming took 4 bases from V and 5 from J; bases not matched to a gene: 13. The CDR3 loop is CASSSFGDRGGWTEAFF. CDR3 nucleotide sequence: TGTGCCAGCAGCTCCTTCGGGGACAGGGGTGGTTGGACTGAAGCTTTCTTT.

The rearrangement uses TRBV7-9 and TRBJ2-1, with D perhaps TRBD2 (7 bases). Per the germline V gene, CDR1 is SEHNR and CDR2 is FQNEAQ (reference sequence). The CDR3 totals 16 residues. Trimming shortened V by 5 bases and J by 4 bases, and 18 bases separated the two germline ends. The CDR3 is CASSPKGDYYYNEQFF. The CDR3 coding sequence is TGTGCCAGCAGCCCAAAGGGGGACTACTATTACAATGAGCAGTTCTTC.

The V and J genes are TRBV28 and TRBJ2-3; D might be TRBD1 (6 bases). The ends were cut back, 6 bases at V and 4 bases at J, with 26 bases in the middle. The V gene's germline CDR1 is MDHEN and CDR2 SYDVKM. This CDR3 is built from 18 residues. CDR3 in amino acids: CASSTLVRDTRMADTQYF. The CDR3 DNA follows: TGTGCCAGCAGCACCCTCGTTCGGGACACCAGAATGGCAGATACGCAGTATTTT.

This clonotype was recorded a few times. The chain has TRBV30 and TRBJ1-2; D is undetermined. Germline V lookup: CDR1 GTSNPN, CDR2 SVGIG (reference sequence). This CDR3 has 12 residues. Between the trimmed V and J ends, which lost 0 bases and 7 bases, there was a span of 9 bases. Here the CDR3 reads CAWSVGGPGYTF. The CDR3 nucleotides read TGTGCCTGGAGTGTCGGAGGTCCTGGCTACACCTTC.

The CDR3: CASTPGLGVQTQYF. The CDR3 region has the DNA TGTGCCAGCACCCCGGGACTAGGCGTACAGACCCAGTACTTC. The rearrangement links TRBV2 to TRBJ2-5, with TRBD2 matching over 8 bases. The CDR3 length is 14 residues. The germline CDR1 and CDR2 sequences are SNHLY and FYNNEI. Trimming removed 7 bases from V and 6 bases from J; junction bases left unmatched: 10.

This clonotype was counted ten times or more. The chain uses TRBV6-1 and TRBJ2-7; tentatively, D is TRBD1 or TRBD2 (5 bases each). Deletions cut 4 bases from V and 11 bases from J, with 12 bases between. Looked up from germline, CDR1 is MNHNS and CDR2 is SASEGT. The length of the CDR3 is 11 residues. This CDR3 is CASSGGVEEYF. In DNA, the CDR3 is TGTGCCAGCAGTGGAGGGGTAGAGGAGTACTTC.

This chain connects TRBV18 to TRBJ1-1, with TRBD1 as a possible D gene (5 bases). The CDR3 is made up of 15 amino acids. CDR1 is KGHSH, CDR2 LQKENI, per germline. V lost 8 bases to trimming and J lost 1 base, with 17 bases between them. The CDR3 loop is CASSTRQPRNTEAFF. In nucleotides, the CDR3 is TGTGCCAGCAGTACGCGACAGCCAAGGAACACTGAAGCTTTCTTT.

The table lists this clonotype with a few counts. This chain connects TRBV6-6 to TRBJ1-2; no firm D call. Trimming cost V 2 bases and J 7 bases, with 17 bases left between them. Looked up from germline, CDR1 is MNHNY and CDR2 is SVGAGI (reference sequence). CDR3 length: 15 amino acids. The CDR3 spells CASSYTDYAGGGYTF. The CDR3 nucleotides read TGTGCCAGCAGTTACACAGACTATGCGGGAGGTGGCTACACCTTC.

Comment on this clonotype: Germline is not matched at one junction end, which may reflect a read error. This chain connects TRBV15 to TRBJ2-5, with 14 bases aligning to TRBD2. The germline gives CDR1 LNHNV, CDR2 YYDKDF (reference sequence). The CDR3 contains 19 residues. CDR3 bases: TGTGCCACCAGCGGAGATTTGACTAGCGGGGGGGCGTGGCGAGAGACCCAGTACTTC. It yields the protein CATSGDLTSGGAWRETQYF.

This clonotype was seen only a few times. This rearrangement joins TRBV28 to TRBJ2-6; 11 nucleotides agree with TRBD1. V was clipped by 6 bases and J by 4 bases; unmatched bases: 11. CDR3 length: 18 residues. The germline CDR1 and CDR2 sequences are MDHEN and SYDVKM. CDR3 coding DNA: TGTGCCAGCAGCCAATTTGGACAGGGGGCGCGGGGGGCCAACGTCCTGACTTTC. It codes for CASSQFGQGARGANVLTF.

This rearrangement joins TRBV20-1 to TRBJ2-1, with 11 bases aligning to TRBD2. This CDR3 comprises 19 residues. Per germline, CDR1 DFQATT and CDR2 SNEGSKA (reference sequence). V dropped 5 bases and J dropped 0; count of bases not matched to a gene: 15. CDR3 region: CSAYLGTSGYFSSYNEQFF. In DNA, the CDR3 is TGCAGTGCTTACCTTGGGACTAGCGGTTACTTCAGCTCCTACAATGAGCAGTTCTTC.

This clonotype has more than one count but fewer than ten. The V and J genes are TRBV19 and TRBJ2-7; D is unclear. The CDR3 is 13 residues long. CDR1 LNHDA and CDR2 SQIVND come from the germline V gene (reference sequence). Trimming removed 3 bases at V and 7 bases at J, with 13 bases between. DNA for the CDR3: TGTGCCAGTAGTATGGTGGCAGGCAATGAGCAGTACTTC. Its protein product is CASSMVAGNEQYF.

This clonotype was observed a few times. This rearrangement joins TRBV10-3 to TRBJ2-5; D perhaps matches TRBD2 (5 bases). CDR3 length equals 15 residues. With 3 bases removed from V and 4 bases from J, the gap between germline ends came to 15 bases. In germline, CDR1 is ENHRY, CDR2 SYGVKD. DNA of the CDR3: TGTGCCATCAGTGACCGTTCAGGAGAGGGAGAGACCCAGTACTTC. Amino acids: CAISDRSGEGETQYF.

V usage is TRBV5-1 and J usage is TRBJ1-2, with 10 bases identical to TRBD1. This CDR3 is built from 15 residues. Germline CDR1 is SGHRS and CDR2 is YFSETQ. V dropped 2 bases and J dropped 4; count of bases not matched to a gene: 5. The CDR3 reads CASSFGDRGFYGYTF. The CDR3 DNA sequence: TGCGCCAGCAGCTTCGGGGACAGGGGATTCTATGGCTACACCTTC. Looking up the rest from reference TRBV5-1 and TRBJ1-2 gives the full variable domain: KAGVTQTPRYLIKTRGQQVTLSCSPISGHRSVSWYQQTPGQGLQFLFEYFSETQRNKGNFPGRFSGRQFSNSRSEMNVSTLELGDSALYLCASSFGDRGFYGYTFGSGTRLTVV.